The rows below give T cell receptor beta chains drawn from one sample of a study of T-cell reconstitution after alpha-beta-depleted transplantation in children. TCRdb re-analysed the PCR reads in MiXCR, keeping a single row per CDR3 protein. The sample lists approximately 300,000 distinct CDR3 sequences; just over 7.5% were seen once. The specimen was peripheral blood, collected 360 days after TCRalphabeta/CD19-depleted stem cell transplant. Every receptor here comes from a female patient aged 2-15 years who had a stem cell transplant for Fanconi anemia, so the T cells may come from the graft donor. Each CDR3 is given with its conserved first and last residue. The D gene is left open where the match is weak. A row's size may be missing; if present it is once, few, many or a size class.

CDR3nt	CDR3aa	v_gene	j_gene	abundance	len	d_gene
TGTGCCACCAGCAGGGGACGGGCTCGAGAGACCCAGTACTTC	CATSRGRARETQYF	TRBV15	TRBJ2-5	-	14	-
TGCAGTGCTAGAGAGGACAGATACACTGAAGCTTTCTTT	CSAREDRYTEAFF	TRBV20-1	TRBJ1-1	many	13	-
TGTGCCAGCAGTTACTTCCCGGGTCAAGAGACCCAGTACTTC	CASSYFPGQETQYF	TRBV6-5	TRBJ2-5	many	14	-
TGCAGTGCTAGAGATCACACGGGTCTTACGAACACCGGGGAGCTGTTTTTT	CSARDHTGLTNTGELFF	TRBV20-1	TRBJ2-2	many	17	-
TGTGCCAGCAGCTCGGCCCATTTTACAGGGGGGAGAGGTTCACCCCTCCACTTT	CASSSAHFTGGRGSPLHF	TRBV7-8	TRBJ1-6	many	18	TRBD1
TGCAGTGCTAGAGAGGGGACAGGGGTCTACGAGCAGTACTTC	CSAREGTGVYEQYF	TRBV20-1	TRBJ2-7	many	14	TRBD1
TGTGCCAGCAGTTACTCCTTGCGAGAGACCCAGTACTTC	CASSYSLRETQYF	TRBV6-2/TRBV6-3	TRBJ2-5	few	13	-
TGTGCCAGGGCCCTCCGGGACCCACAAAACAATGAGCAGTTCTTC	CARALRDPQNNEQFF	TRBV21-1	TRBJ2-1	many	15	-
TGTGCCAGCAGTGATCAAAAATCGACAGGCGCCAAGATCAGGCCAGATACGCAGTATTTT	CASSDQKSTGAKIRPDTQYF	TRBV25-1	TRBJ2-3	many	20	-
TGCAGCGTTGGTGAGCCGAGCGGTGAGCAGTTCTTC	CSVGEPSGEQFF	TRBV29-1	TRBJ2-1	many	12	-
TGCAGTGCTAGAGTAAGCGGGGGGGACGAGCAGTACTTC	CSARVSGGDEQYF	TRBV20-1	TRBJ2-7	many	13	TRBD2
TGTGCCAGCAGTAGGAGAGATACGCAGTATTTT	CASSRRDTQYF	TRBV25-1	TRBJ2-3	many	11	-
TGTGCCAGCAGCTTGGGACTAGCGGATCTAACCGGGGAGCTGTTTTTT	CASSLGLADLTGELFF	TRBV9	TRBJ2-2	-	16	TRBD2
TGCGCCAGCAGCTTGGAGGGCAGGGGGCTGGGTGAGCAGTTCTTC	CASSLEGRGLGEQFF	TRBV5-1	TRBJ2-1	many	15	TRBD1
TGTGCCAGCAGTTTGATGGGGGGATCCTACGAGCAGTACTTC	CASSLMGGSYEQYF	TRBV28	TRBJ2-7	many	14	-
TGTGCCAGCACCTCGGGCACTGAAGCTTTCTTT	CASTSGTEAFF	TRBV6-5	TRBJ1-1	many	11	-
TGTGCCACCGGGAGGGTGACCGGGGAGCTGTTTTTT	CATGRVTGELFF	TRBV7-2	TRBJ2-2	many	12	TRBD2
TGCGCCAGCAGCCAAGAAGTTCATTGGCGGGGGGGGACCACAGATACGCAGTATTTT	CASSQEVHWRGGTTDTQYF	TRBV4-1	TRBJ2-3	-	19	TRBD2
TGCAGTGCCACCCCCCTAGAGAGGAACACTGAAGCTTTCTTT	CSATPLERNTEAFF	TRBV20-1	TRBJ1-1	many	14	-
TGTGCCAGCAGCTTAGGTGGGGACAGAGAGGAGACCCAGTACTTC	CASSLGGDREETQYF	TRBV7-2	TRBJ2-5	many	15	TRBD1
TGTGCCAGCAGTATGGGGGGACAGCCCCAGCATTTT	CASSMGGQPQHF	TRBV12-3/TRBV12-4	TRBJ1-5	many	12	-
TGTGCCAGCAGGGGAAAGGAGGGGTGGACTGAAGCTTTCTTT	CASRGKEGWTEAFF	TRBV6-1	TRBJ1-1	-	14	-
TGTGCCAGCAGTTTAACAAGGCAGGGCCTCAGATACGAGCAGTACTTC	CASSLTRQGLRYEQYF	TRBV12-3/TRBV12-4	TRBJ2-7	many	16	-
TGTGCCAGCTACCGGAACAGGAGGGAGACCCAGTACTTC	CASYRNRRETQYF	TRBV7-9	TRBJ2-5	many	13	-
TGTGCCATCACTCTAGGGGCGCTGGGCACCGGGGAGCTGTTTTTT	CAITLGALGTGELFF	TRBV10-3	TRBJ2-2	many	15	-
TGTGCCAGCAGCCTTATGAGACTAGCGGGGGGGTACAATGAGCAGTTCTTC	CASSLMRLAGGYNEQFF	TRBV7-2	TRBJ2-1	many	17	TRBD2
TGCAGCGCTCAACAGGGGGAGCAGTTCTTC	CSAQQGEQFF	TRBV29-1	TRBJ2-1	-	10	TRBD1
TGCAGCGTTGAAGATCGTTCAGGGAGAAGCACAGATACGCAGTATTTT	CSVEDRSGRSTDTQYF	TRBV29-1	TRBJ2-3	many	16	-
TGTGCCAGCTCAGGCGCCAGCCACCTCTATGGCTACACCTTC	CASSGASHLYGYTF	TRBV18	TRBJ1-2	-	14	-
TGTGCCAGCAGCTTGGCAGGAGGGCCGAACACTGAAGCTTTCTTT	CASSLAGGPNTEAFF	TRBV5-6	TRBJ1-1	few	15	-
TGTGCCAGCTCACCTCGACAGGGTCGGGTTGAGACCCAGTACTTC	CASSPRQGRVETQYF	TRBV18	TRBJ2-5	many	15	TRBD1
TGTGCCAGCAGTATATCACAGGGCTATGGCTACACCTTC	CASSISQGYGYTF	TRBV6-1	TRBJ1-2	many	13	-
TGTGCCAGCAGCTTAGCAGGGGCCCCGGGTGGCTACACCTTC	CASSLAGAPGGYTF	TRBV7-9	TRBJ1-2	few	14	-
TGTGCCAGCAGTTTATTTCGGGGACATTATCAGCCCCAGCATTTT	CASSLFRGHYQPQHF	TRBV28	TRBJ1-5	few	15	-
TGTGCCAGCTCACCGGCAGGGGTACTACATGAAGCTTTCTTT	CASSPAGVLHEAFF	TRBV18	TRBJ1-1	-	14	-
TGTGCCAGCAGCTTAACCGGGGGACTAGCCCAAGAGACCCAGTACTTC	CASSLTGGLAQETQYF	TRBV7-2	TRBJ2-5	many	16	TRBD2